Each of the 25 T cell receptor beta chains below was sequenced from the same sample in a study of cytomegalovirus exposure and HLA in healthy donors (dated by TCRdb to about 2017). The library relied on the immunoSEQ multiplex PCR assay. A mixture of 60 forward primers for TCR Vbeta segments and 13 reverse primers for TCR Jbeta segments was used in the multiplex PCR. The source is immuneACCESS, and TCRdb retained only in-frame sequences with V and J called. Part of the clones is not carried over; for the studies checked, unresolved V genes explain less than half of this, and the remainder is unexplained. The table for this sample lists 150,000 to 200,000 clones; about 78% of them were counted only once. The ten largest clones take up roughly 2.3% of the sample. The sample consisted of PBMCs. The receptor set was obtained from a man in his 60s in good health and CMV-seronegative.

This clone was detected only a few times. J is TRBJ2-7 and V is TRBV28; D may be TRBD2 (6 bases). V lost 5 bases to trimming and J lost 8 bases, with 13 bases between them. The CDR3 has 12 residues. Per germline, CDR1 MDHEN and CDR2 SYDVKM. The CDR3 spells CASSLRGGKQYF. In DNA form, the CDR3 reads TGTGCCAGCAGTCTAAGAGGAGGGAAGCAGTACTTC.

This rearrangement joins TRBV2 to TRBJ1-1; a possible D gene is TRBD1 (5 bases). The CDR3 totals 12 residues. The ends were cut back, 7 bases at V and 3 bases at J, with 9 bases in the middle. CDR1 and CDR2 (germline): SNHLY, FYNNEI. The CDR3 DNA reads TGTGCCAGCACATCAGGGTACACTGAAGCTTTCTTT. Translation gives CASTSGYTEAFF.

The CDR3 nucleotides are TGTGCCAGCAGCCCAGCGGGAGCCCCCGAGCAGTACTTC. Translated, it gives CASSPAGAPEQYF. The rearrangement uses TRBV7-9 and TRBJ2-7; 8 bases align to TRBD2. The CDR3 runs to 13 residues. The V gene's germline CDR1 is SEHNR and CDR2 FQNEAQ (reference sequence). After removal of 5 bases from V and 6 bases from J, the junction contained 6 bases not matched to a gene.

The J gene is TRBJ2-7, the V gene TRBV9, with 9 bases identical to TRBD1. The CDR3 contains 15 residues. Trimming removed 4 bases from V and 5 bases from J; junction bases left unmatched: 10. CDR1 is SGDLS and CDR2 is YYNGEE in the germline V gene. The CDR3 region has the DNA TGTGCCAGCAGCAACCGGGACAGGGCTTGGGACGAGCAGTACTTC. This sequence encodes CASSNRDRAWDEQYF.

The chain links TRBV30 to TRBJ2-5; perhaps TRBD1 as D (5 bases). Per germline, CDR1 GTSNPN and CDR2 SVGIG (reference sequence). This CDR3 region has 12 residues. V was shortened by 0 bases and J by 5 bases, with 7 bases between the two germline ends. CDR3 coding DNA: TGTGCCTGGAGTGTACAGGTGGAGACCCAGTACTTC. This encodes CAWSVQVETQYF.

The chain couples TRBV25-1 to TRBJ2-5; maybe TRBD2 (5 bases). Trimming took off 4 bases at V and 2 bases at J, with 17 bases between the two ends. Per germline, CDR1 MGHDK and CDR2 SYGVNS. This CDR3 is 16 amino acids long. CDR3 DNA sequence: TGTGCCAGCAGTGCGGGGTCTAGGGCTGGACAAGAGACCCAGTACTTC. This translates into CASSAGSRAGQETQYF.

This sequence joins TRBV2 and TRBJ2-2; 11 bases agree with TRBD2. Germline assignment: CDR1 SNHLY and CDR2 FYNNEI. The junction had 3 bases not matched to a gene; V was cut back by 3 bases and J by 6 bases. The CDR3 loop spans 15 amino acids. Written as DNA, the CDR3 is TGTGCCAGCAGTGATCTAGCGGGGGGCCCCGGGGAGCTGTTTTTT. It encodes CASSDLAGGPGELFF.

This clone was seen more than once but under ten times. V is TRBV29-1 and J is TRBJ1-1; D unclear. This CDR3 has 13 amino acids. CDR1 and CDR2 (germline): SQVTM, ANQGSEA. V was cut by 1 base and J by 5 bases, with 11 bases left in between. CDR3 amino acids: CSVEGGGWTEAFF. CDR3 DNA: TGCAGCGTTGAAGGGGGAGGGTGGACTGAAGCTTTCTTT.

The CDR3 region has the DNA TGTGCCAGTAGACTAGCGGGAGGGCCAATGAATGAGCAGTTCTTC. Translated, it gives CASRLAGGPMNEQFF. V and J are TRBV28 and TRBJ2-1, with 14 bases that match TRBD2. Germline V gene sequence: CDR1 MDHEN, CDR2 SYDVKM. This CDR3 has 15 amino acids. V was clipped by 9 bases and J by 7 bases; unmatched bases: 8.

The chain joins TRBV2 to TRBJ2-2; 7 bases are a match to TRBD1. CDR3 length: 16 residues. J gave up 2 bases and V 4 bases, and 7 bases lay outside the gene matches. The germline CDR1 and CDR2 sequences are SNHLY and FYNNEI. The CDR3 protein is CASSVDRQRNTGELFF. Here the CDR3 DNA reads TGTGCCAGCAGTGTGGACAGGCAAAGAAACACCGGGGAGCTGTTTTTT.

In regard to this clone: The junction and the germline gene differ at one end; a read error may be behind it. The chain combines TRBV19 with TRBJ1-2, with 9 bases lining up with TRBD1. Germline assignment: CDR1 LNHDA and CDR2 SQIVND (reference sequence). This CDR3 contains 13 residues. Written as DNA, the CDR3 is TGTGCCAGTAGGGATCGGGACAGGGACGGCTACCCCTTC. Translated, it gives CASRDRDRDGYPF.

J is TRBJ2-7 and V is TRBV6-1, with 7 bases identical to TRBD1. This CDR3 contains 12 residues. CDR1 and CDR2 from the germline V gene are MNHNS and SASEGT. V dropped 6 bases and J dropped 2; count of bases not matched to a gene: 1. CDR3 sequence: CASSTGAYEQYF. CDR3 nucleotides: TGTGCCAGCAGCACAGGGGCCTACGAGCAGTACTTC.

V is TRBV30 and J is TRBJ2-2; D is unclear. V lost 1 base and J 6 bases, leaving 15 bases between the germline ends. This CDR3 has 15 residues. The germline V gene encodes CDR1 GTSNPN and CDR2 SVGIG (reference sequence). CDR3 protein: CAWSGPSAGPGELFF. CDR3 bases: TGTGCCTGGAGTGGACCTTCGGCAGGCCCCGGGGAGCTGTTTTTT.

This chain uses TRBV7-2 with TRBJ2-7; 12 bases align to TRBD1. This CDR3 region has 15 residues. V lost 5 bases and J lost 6; bases outside the gene matches: 8. CDR1 SGHTA and CDR2 FQGNSA come from the germline V gene. The CDR3 region has the DNA TGTGCCAGCAGCCCACTCGGGACAGGGGGCGGCGAGCAGTACTTC. It translates to CASSPLGTGGGEQYF. The complete variable domain, with remaining parts taken from reference TRBV7-2 and TRBJ2-7, reads GAGVSQSPSNKVTEKGKDVELRCDPISGHTALYWYRQSLGQGLEFLIYFQGNSAPDKSGLPSDRFSAERTGGSVSTLTIQRTQQEDSAVYLCASSPLGTGGGEQYFGPGTRLTVT.

The J gene is TRBJ2-6, the V gene TRBV7-2; 9 bases are shared with TRBD1. The CDR3 extends over 16 amino acids. Germline V gene data show CDR1 as SGHTA and CDR2 as FQGNSA. V lost 5 bases, J lost 2 bases, and 4 bases stayed unmatched. CDR3 sequence: CASSPRTGAGANVLTF. The CDR3 DNA reads TGTGCCAGCAGCCCCCGGACAGGGGCTGGGGCCAACGTCCTGACTTTC.

The chain uses TRBV29-1 and TRBJ2-2, with 9 bases lining up with TRBD1. Germline V CDR1 and CDR2: SQVTM, ANQGSEA. J lost 5 bases, V lost 6 bases, and 7 bases had no gene match. The CDR3 totals 14 residues. In DNA, the CDR3 is TGCAGCGTGCTTACCGGGACAGGGACCGGGGAGCTGTTTTTT. This gives the protein CSVLTGTGTGELFF.

This sequence joins TRBV25-1 and TRBJ2-5, with 12 bases lining up with TRBD2. V lost 2 bases and J lost 4; bases outside the gene matches: 5. CDR1 is MGHDK and CDR2 is SYGVNS in the germline V gene. The CDR3 sequence is 16 residues long. The CDR3: CASSERTSGVGETQYF. The CDR3 DNA reads TGTGCCAGCAGTGAAAGGACTAGCGGGGTTGGAGAGACCCAGTACTTC. The full variable domain, with the rest looked up from reference TRBV25-1 and TRBJ2-5, is EADIYQTPRYLVIGTGKKITLECSQTMGHDKMYWYQQDPGMELHLIHYSYGVNSTEKGDLSSESTVSRIRTEHFPLTLESARPSHTSQYLCASSERTSGVGETQYFGPGTRLLVL.

V is TRBV6-1 and J is TRBJ2-1; TRBD1 might be the D (5 bases). CDR3 length: 15 residues. The V gene lost 2 bases and the J gene lost 7 bases, with 15 bases spanning the gap. The germline V gene encodes CDR1 MNHNS and CDR2 SASEGT. The CDR3 is CASSERKGSGNEQFF. The CDR3 DNA follows: TGTGCCAGCAGTGAACGGAAGGGGTCGGGTAATGAGCAGTTCTTC.

The chain recombines TRBV5-1 with TRBJ2-3; 12 nucleotides match TRBD2. The CDR3 covers 15 residues. J gave up 6 bases and V 4 bases, and 6 bases lay outside the gene matches. Germline lookup yields CDR1 SGHRS and CDR2 YFSETQ. CDR3 protein: CASSTLAGGRDTQYF. CDR3 nucleotide sequence: TGCGCCAGCAGCACCCTAGCGGGGGGGCGGGATACGCAGTATTTT. The complete variable domain, with remaining parts taken from reference TRBV5-1 and TRBJ2-3, reads KAGVTQTPRYLIKTRGQQVTLSCSPISGHRSVSWYQQTPGQGLQFLFEYFSETQRNKGNFPGRFSGRQFSNSRSEMNVSTLELGDSALYLCASSTLAGGRDTQYFGPGTRLTVL.

The gene calls are TRBV7-6 and TRBJ1-1; D is uncertain. Germline V gene lookup returns CDR1 SGHVS and CDR2 FNYEAQ. Trimming left V 2 bases short and J 0 bases short, with 10 bases between. The CDR3 contains 15 residues. This chain's CDR3 is CASSLSGKMNTEAFF. The CDR3 DNA reads TGTGCCAGCAGCTTATCGGGAAAAATGAACACTGAAGCTTTCTTT.

This chain joins TRBV2 and TRBJ2-5, with 7 bases identical to TRBD2. Trimming cost V 3 bases and J 2 bases; bases outside gene matches: 3. Germline lookup yields CDR1 SNHLY and CDR2 FYNNEI. The CDR3 contains 14 residues. CDR3 nucleotide sequence: TGTGCCAGCAGTGAGACTAGCCCTCAAGAGACCCAGTACTTC. Translated, it gives CASSETSPQETQYF.

The gene calls are TRBV10-1 and TRBJ1-1; 8 bases map to TRBD1. The CDR3 length is 16 residues. CDR1 is WNHNN, CDR2 SYGVQD, per germline (reference sequence). The trim removed 3 bases at V and 1 base at J, leaving 7 bases unmatched. CDR3 sequence reads: CASSETGGLGNTEAFF. The DNA for the CDR3 is TGCGCCAGCAGTGAAACAGGGGGATTGGGGAACACTGAAGCTTTCTTT.

This clone appeared a few times. The V call is TRBV5-1, the J call TRBJ2-1; D might be TRBD2 (6 bases). The CDR3 loop spans 15 amino acids. Trimming left V 3 bases short and J 9 bases short, with 19 bases between. In germline, CDR1 is SGHRS, CDR2 YFSETQ. CDR3 sequence reads: CASSSGLPATGEQFF. As DNA, the CDR3 is TGCGCCAGCAGCTCTGGACTACCGGCGACCGGTGAGCAGTTCTTC.

The chain links TRBV6-5 to TRBJ2-1; tentative D call: TRBD1 (5 bases). The CDR3 has 12 amino acids. Trimming removed 4 bases at V and 9 bases at J, with 10 bases between. CDR1 and CDR2 from the germline V gene are MNHEY and SVGAGI. The CDR3 DNA reads as TGTGCCAGCAGTTCTCCAGGGTCTGAGCAGTTCTTC. Translating gives CASSSPGSEQFF.

The chain employs TRBV6-5 and TRBJ1-3; no definite D call. The V end lost 2 bases, the J end lost 0 bases, and 11 bases lay between the germline ends. Looked up from germline, CDR1 is MNHEY and CDR2 is SVGAGI. The length of the CDR3 is 16 residues. CDR3 nucleotide sequence: TGTGCCAGCAGTTACAATTCTGGGCTCTCTGGAAACACCATATATTTT. Translating gives CASSYNSGLSGNTIYF.